The 5 T cell receptor beta chains given below trace back to one sample, sequenced in a study of identical twins. TCRdb reprocessed the 5' RACE reads with MiXCR, giving one entry per CDR3 protein. The table has approximately 890,000 distinct CDR3 sequences, 9% to 15% seen once. These data are also associated with another study on yellow fever vaccine responses in identical twins.

The sample consisted of PBMCs. All receptors derive from a woman between 18 and 30 years old in good health.

This clonotype has ten or more counts. The chain employs TRBV6-1 and TRBJ2-1; no definite D call. The CDR3 runs 15 residues. Germline assignment: CDR1 MNHNS and CDR2 SASEGT. The V end was cut by 6 bases, the J end by 4 bases, with 16 bases between. As DNA, the CDR3 is TGTGCCAGCAGCTTTAGTGCCCTCGTGTACAATGAGCAGTTCTTC. Translated, it gives CASSFSALVYNEQFF.

There are many counts of this clonotype. This rearrangement joins TRBV11-1 to TRBJ2-2, with a possible D match to TRBD1 (5 bases). Germline V gene sequence: CDR1 SGHAT, CDR2 FQDESV (reference sequence). The V end was cut by 5 bases, the J end by 3 bases, with 22 bases between. The CDR3 is 18 residues long. The CDR3 spells CASSHPSTVLFHTGELFF. CDR3 nucleotide sequence: TGTGCCAGCAGCCATCCTTCGACAGTTTTGTTCCACACCGGGGAGCTGTTTTTT.

This clonotype was detected only a few times. The chain joins TRBV7-8 to TRBJ2-6; unclear D gene. V was cut by 1 base and J by 1 base, with 8 bases left in between. CDR3 length: 16 amino acids. Germline V CDR1 and CDR2: SGHVS, FQNEAQ. The chain's CDR3 is CASSLVPASGANVLTF. The CDR3 DNA reads as TGTGCCAGCAGCTTAGTGCCTGCATCTGGGGCCAACGTCCTGACTTTC.

The table lists this clonotype with a few counts. The gene calls are TRBV7-9 and TRBJ2-7, with 7 bases lining up with TRBD1. The V gene end was trimmed by 2 bases and the J gene end by 6 bases; junction bases not matched to a gene: 4. The CDR3 runs 13 residues. Germline-derived CDR1 and CDR2 are SEHNR and FQNEAQ (reference sequence). DNA for the CDR3: TGTGCCAGCAGCTTAAACAGGGGCGGCGAGCAGTACGTC. This sequence encodes CASSLNRGGEQYV.

This clonotype was picked up a small number of times. The V and J genes are TRBV3-1 and TRBJ2-1, with D perhaps matching TRBD1 (5 bases). Germline-derived CDR1 and CDR2 are LGHDT and YNNKEL (reference sequence). V lost 1 base, J lost 13 bases, and 8 bases lay in between. CDR3 size: 11 residues. Here the CDR3 DNA reads TGTGCCAGCAGCCAAGCGACAGTCCAGTTCTTC. It translates to CASSQATVQFF.